This T cell receptor (beta chain) is drawn from a study of control samples from healthy donors and cancer patients. TCRdb's table, derived via immunoSEQ multiplex PCR, lists solely in-frame clones and lacks some. The sample holds roughly 81,000 clones, 84% seen once. Trimming removed 5 bases from V and 4 bases from J, with 3 bases in between. CDR3 length equals 11 residues. Looked up from germline, CDR1 is LGHDT and CDR2 is YNNKEL (reference sequence). The gene calls are TRBV3-1 (or the pseudogene TRBV3-2) and TRBJ2-1; D ambiguous. The receptor was derived from a man aged 60 to 75 with head and neck cancer. The sample comprised PBMCs. CDR3 sequence: CASSGYNEQFF. CDR3 in DNA: TGTGCCAGCAGCGGGTACAATGAGCAGTTCTTC.